The rows below give T cell receptor beta chains drawn from one sample of a study of cytomegalovirus exposure and HLA in healthy donors. Assay: immunoSEQ multiplex PCR; the TCRdb copy retains only in-frame clones and omits some. The sample records 200,000 to 300,000 clones, around four fifths being singletons. The specimen sequenced was PBMCs. These receptors all stem from a woman aged 40 to 55 in good health and CMV-seropositive. Each CDR3 is given with its conserved first and last residue. A D gene is named only where the DNA matches it firmly. Some rows mark clone size as missing; the rest say once, few, many or name a class of expanded clone.

v_call: TRBV28
clone_size: .
j_call: TRBJ2-7
d_call: TRBD2
cdr3_aa: CASSSPGAGGPYEQYF
cdr3_nt: TGTGCCAGCAGTTCCCCGGGCGCGGGAGGCCCCTACGAGCAGTACTTC

v_call: TRBV25-1
clone_size: once
j_call: TRBJ2-2
d_call: TRBD2
cdr3_aa: CASGGLAGGTGELFF
cdr3_nt: TGTGCCAGCGGGGGACTAGCGGGAGGGACCGGGGAGCTGTTTTTT

v_call: TRBV11-2
clone_size: .
j_call: TRBJ2-7
d_call: .
cdr3_aa: CASSLWGGKGHEQYF
cdr3_nt: TGTGCCAGCAGTTTATGGGGCGGGAAAGGCCACGAGCAGTACTTC

v_call: TRBV7-2
clone_size: .
j_call: TRBJ1-1
d_call: .
cdr3_aa: CASSRRGNTEAFF
cdr3_nt: TGTGCCAGCAGCCGCAGGGGGAACACTGAAGCTTTCTTT

v_call: TRBV7-8
clone_size: .
j_call: TRBJ2-7
d_call: TRBD2
cdr3_aa: CASSLVPSGRVEQYF
cdr3_nt: TGTGCCAGCAGCTTAGTCCCTAGCGGGAGGGTCGAGCAGTACTTC

v_call: TRBV6-5
clone_size: .
j_call: TRBJ1-1
d_call: TRBD1
cdr3_aa: CASSSQGRTEAFF
cdr3_nt: TGCGCCAGCAGTTCACAGGGGAGGACTGAAGCTTTCTTT

v_call: TRBV5-1
clone_size: .
j_call: TRBJ2-1
d_call: TRBD1
cdr3_aa: CASSTVDRAEQFF
cdr3_nt: TGCGCCAGCAGCACCGTTGACAGGGCTGAGCAGTTCTTC

v_call: TRBV13
clone_size: .
j_call: TRBJ1-5
d_call: .
cdr3_aa: CASSLRPSGGPQPQHF
cdr3_nt: TGTGCCAGCAGCTTACGACCCAGCGGGGGACCTCAGCCCCAGCATTTT

v_call: TRBV18
clone_size: .
j_call: TRBJ2-2
d_call: .
cdr3_aa: CASSPQDISNTGELFF
cdr3_nt: TGTGCCAGCTCACCGCAGGACATATCGAACACCGGGGAGCTGTTTTTT

v_call: TRBV4-3
clone_size: few
j_call: TRBJ1-4
d_call: TRBD1
cdr3_aa: CASSHQDRGVNEKLFF
cdr3_nt: TGCGCCAGCAGCCACCAGGACAGGGGCGTTAATGAAAAACTGTTTTTT

v_call: TRBV9
clone_size: .
j_call: TRBJ2-3
d_call: .
cdr3_aa: CASSARGTTDTQYF
cdr3_nt: TGTGCCAGCAGCGCCCGCGGCACCACAGATACGCAGTATTTT

v_call: TRBV10-3
clone_size: .
j_call: TRBJ2-7
d_call: .
cdr3_aa: CAISELPPGEQYF
cdr3_nt: TGTGCCATCAGTGAGCTCCCCCCCGGGGAGCAGTACTTC

v_call: TRBV7-8
clone_size: .
j_call: TRBJ2-2
d_call: TRBD2
cdr3_aa: CASSWTSSKAGELFF
cdr3_nt: TGTGCCAGCAGCTGGACTAGTTCTAAAGCCGGGGAGCTGTTTTTT

v_call: TRBV7-9
clone_size: .
j_call: TRBJ2-5
d_call: .
cdr3_aa: CASSPREETQYF
cdr3_nt: TGTGCCAGCAGCCCCCGGGAAGAGACCCAGTACTTC

v_call: TRBV2
clone_size: .
j_call: TRBJ2-5
d_call: .
cdr3_aa: CASSEVALAGMGTQYF
cdr3_nt: TGTGCCAGCAGTGAAGTTGCGTTAGCCGGGATGGGGACCCAGTACTTC

v_call: TRBV7-9
clone_size: once
j_call: TRBJ1-2
d_call: .
cdr3_aa: CSSIPTGYGYTF
cdr3_nt: TGTTCCAGCATCCCTACAGGGTACGGCTACACCTTC

v_call: TRBV4-3
clone_size: .
j_call: TRBJ2-2
d_call: TRBD2
cdr3_aa: CASSQGSGRSTGELFF
cdr3_nt: TGCGCCAGCAGCCAGGGAAGCGGGAGGAGCACCGGGGAGCTGTTTTTT

v_call: TRBV27
clone_size: .
j_call: TRBJ1-2
d_call: TRBD1
cdr3_aa: CASSRTGHGYTF
cdr3_nt: TGTGCCAGCAGCAGGACAGGGCATGGCTACACCTTC

v_call: TRBV9
clone_size: .
j_call: TRBJ2-7
d_call: .
cdr3_aa: CASSARGQFGEQYF
cdr3_nt: TGTGCCAGCAGCGCGCGGGGACAGTTTGGAGAGCAGTACTTC

v_call: TRBV4-3
clone_size: .
j_call: TRBJ2-7
d_call: TRBD2
cdr3_aa: CASSPNLAGDSYEQYF
cdr3_nt: TGCGCCAGCAGCCCCAACTTAGCGGGAGATTCCTACGAGCAGTACTTC

v_call: TRBV7-2
clone_size: .
j_call: TRBJ2-1
d_call: .
cdr3_aa: CASSLSRSSYNEQFF
cdr3_nt: TGTGCCAGCAGCCTTAGCAGATCGTCCTACAATGAGCAGTTCTTC

v_call: TRBV30
clone_size: .
j_call: TRBJ2-5
d_call: TRBD2
cdr3_aa: CAWSGLAGGETQYF
cdr3_nt: TGTGCCTGGAGTGGACTAGCGGGAGGAGAGACCCAGTACTTC

v_call: TRBV30
clone_size: .
j_call: TRBJ1-5
d_call: .
cdr3_aa: CAWSDGTMEPQHF
cdr3_nt: TGTGCCTGGAGTGACGGGACAATGGAGCCCCAGCATTTT

v_call: TRBV10-2
clone_size: .
j_call: TRBJ2-3
d_call: TRBD2
cdr3_aa: CASSETSGTSTDTQYF
cdr3_nt: TGCGCCAGCAGTGAGACTAGCGGGACTAGCACAGATACGCAGTATTTT

v_call: TRBV9
clone_size: .
j_call: TRBJ2-5
d_call: TRBD2
cdr3_aa: CASSVGLAGGLGKETQYF
cdr3_nt: TGTGCCAGCAGCGTAGGACTAGCGGGAGGGCTGGGGAAAGAGACCCAGTACTTC

v_call: TRBV7-2
clone_size: .
j_call: TRBJ1-3
d_call: TRBD1
cdr3_aa: CASSLGGQVTSGNTIYF
cdr3_nt: TGTGCCAGCAGCTTGGGGGGACAGGTAACGTCTGGAAACACCATATATTTT

v_call: TRBV9
clone_size: .
j_call: TRBJ1-3
d_call: .
cdr3_aa: CASSARDSSGNTIYF
cdr3_nt: TGTGCCAGCAGCGCAAGGGACTCCTCTGGAAACACCATATATTTT

v_call: TRBV27
clone_size: .
j_call: TRBJ2-1
d_call: .
cdr3_aa: CASSLSWTGYNEQFF
cdr3_nt: TGTGCCAGCAGTTTATCCTGGACGGGGTACAATGAGCAGTTCTTC

v_call: TRBV5-1
clone_size: .
j_call: TRBJ2-1
d_call: TRBD2
cdr3_aa: CASSLGLAVPYNEQFF
cdr3_nt: TGCGCCAGCAGCTTAGGTCTAGCGGTCCCCTACAATGAGCAGTTCTTC

v_call: TRBV6-4
clone_size: once
j_call: TRBJ2-5
d_call: TRBD1
cdr3_aa: CASSVQGAPGETQYF
cdr3_nt: TGTGCCAGCAGTGTACAGGGGGCGCCAGGGGAGACCCAGTACTTC

v_call: TRBV7-3
clone_size: .
j_call: TRBJ2-5
d_call: .
cdr3_aa: CASSLLGGTQYF
cdr3_nt: TGTGCCAGCAGCTTACTGGGGGGGACCCAGTACTTC

v_call: TRBV29-1
clone_size: .
j_call: TRBJ1-5
d_call: .
cdr3_aa: CSVVGSGSANQPQHF
cdr3_nt: TGCAGCGTTGTAGGGAGTGGTAGTGCCAATCAGCCCCAGCATTTT

v_call: TRBV28
clone_size: few
j_call: TRBJ2-7
d_call: .
cdr3_aa: CASRTGRGEQYF
cdr3_nt: TGTGCCAGCAGAACTGGCCGGGGCGAGCAGTACTTC

v_call: TRBV2
clone_size: .
j_call: TRBJ1-1
d_call: .
cdr3_aa: CASSKQGNTEAFF
cdr3_nt: TGTGCCAGCAGTAAACAGGGAAATACTGAAGCTTTCTTT

v_call: TRBV9
clone_size: .
j_call: TRBJ2-1
d_call: .
cdr3_aa: CASSPSLGATGNEQFF
cdr3_nt: TGTGCCAGCAGCCCCTCCCTCGGGGCGACAGGCAATGAGCAGTTCTTC

v_call: TRBV6-6
clone_size: once
j_call: TRBJ1-1
d_call: TRBD1
cdr3_aa: CASATGGNTEAFF
cdr3_nt: TGTGCCAGCGCTACAGGGGGAAACACTGAAGCTTTCTTT

v_call: TRBV30
clone_size: .
j_call: TRBJ2-5
d_call: TRBD2
cdr3_aa: CAWSVGGRGSQETQYF
cdr3_nt: TGTGCCTGGAGTGTTGGCGGGAGGGGGTCCCAAGAGACCCAGTACTTC

v_call: TRBV25-1
clone_size: .
j_call: TRBJ2-7
d_call: .
cdr3_aa: CASRLGQTYEQYF
cdr3_nt: TGTGCCAGCCGTTTAGGACAAACCTACGAGCAGTACTTC

v_call: TRBV9
clone_size: .
j_call: TRBJ2-7
d_call: .
cdr3_aa: CASSVAGARYEQYF
cdr3_nt: TGTGCCAGCAGCGTAGCAGGGGCCCGATACGAGCAGTACTTC

v_call: TRBV5-4
clone_size: .
j_call: TRBJ2-2
d_call: .
cdr3_aa: CASSADRDSGTGELFF
cdr3_nt: TGTGCCAGCAGCGCCGACCGGGACTCGGGCACCGGGGAGCTGTTTTTT

v_call: TRBV7-3
clone_size: .
j_call: TRBJ2-1
d_call: TRBD2
cdr3_aa: CASSLGASGYNEQFF
cdr3_nt: TGTGCCAGCAGCTTAGGGGCTAGCGGCTACAATGAGCAGTTCTTC

v_call: TRBV27
clone_size: .
j_call: TRBJ2-1
d_call: .
cdr3_aa: CASSFSAILYNEQFF
cdr3_nt: TGTGCCAGCAGTTTTAGCGCGATCCTTTACAATGAGCAGTTCTTC

v_call: TRBV21-1
clone_size: .
j_call: TRBJ1-1
d_call: .
cdr3_aa: CASRETENTEAFF
cdr3_nt: TGTGCCAGCAGGGAGACGGAGAACACTGAAGCTTTCTTT

v_call: TRBV7-9
clone_size: .
j_call: TRBJ2-1
d_call: TRBD2
cdr3_aa: CASSSGTSAYNEQFF
cdr3_nt: TGTGCCAGCAGTTCCGGGACTAGCGCCTACAATGAGCAGTTCTTC

v_call: TRBV29-1
clone_size: .
j_call: TRBJ2-7
d_call: TRBD2
cdr3_aa: CSVGTGGGTSGRAHEQYF
cdr3_nt: TGCAGCGTGGGAACAGGGGGGGGGACTAGCGGGAGGGCCCACGAGCAGTACTTC

v_call: TRBV6-5
clone_size: .
j_call: TRBJ1-1
d_call: TRBD1
cdr3_aa: CASTNRGINTEAFF
cdr3_nt: TGTGCCAGCACCAACAGGGGTATTAACACTGAAGCTTTCTTT

v_call: TRBV5-1
clone_size: .
j_call: TRBJ1-2
d_call: .
cdr3_aa: CASSPDSINYGYTF
cdr3_nt: TGCGCCAGCAGCCCGGACAGTATTAACTATGGCTACACCTTC

v_call: TRBV6-5
clone_size: .
j_call: TRBJ2-7
d_call: TRBD1
cdr3_aa: CASSYSTTGLPYEQYF
cdr3_nt: TGTGCCAGCAGTTACTCGACGACAGGGTTACCCTACGAGCAGTACTTC